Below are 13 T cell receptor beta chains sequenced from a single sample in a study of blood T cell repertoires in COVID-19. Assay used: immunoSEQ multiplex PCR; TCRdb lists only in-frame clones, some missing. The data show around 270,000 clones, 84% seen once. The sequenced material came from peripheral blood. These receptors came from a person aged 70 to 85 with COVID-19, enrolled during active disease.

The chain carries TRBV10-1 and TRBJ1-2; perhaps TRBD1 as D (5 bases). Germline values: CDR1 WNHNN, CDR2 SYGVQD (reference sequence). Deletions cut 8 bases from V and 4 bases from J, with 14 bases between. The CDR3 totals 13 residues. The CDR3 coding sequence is TGCGCCAGCTCCCCTAGGACAAGCTATGGCTACACCTTC. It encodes CASSPRTSYGYTF.

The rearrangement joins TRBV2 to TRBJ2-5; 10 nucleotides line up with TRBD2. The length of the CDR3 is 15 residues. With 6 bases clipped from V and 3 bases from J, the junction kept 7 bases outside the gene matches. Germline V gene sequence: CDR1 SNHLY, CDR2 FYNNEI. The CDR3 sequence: CASSWSGGEKETQYF. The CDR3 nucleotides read TGTGCCAGCAGCTGGAGCGGGGGGGAAAAAGAGACCCAGTACTTC.

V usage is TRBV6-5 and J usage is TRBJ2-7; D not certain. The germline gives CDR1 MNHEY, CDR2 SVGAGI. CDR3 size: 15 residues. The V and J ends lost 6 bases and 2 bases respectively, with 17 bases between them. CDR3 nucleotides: TGTGCCAGCAGCGGTCAATACCAAATCCCCTACGAGCAGTACTTC. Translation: CASSGQYQIPYEQYF.

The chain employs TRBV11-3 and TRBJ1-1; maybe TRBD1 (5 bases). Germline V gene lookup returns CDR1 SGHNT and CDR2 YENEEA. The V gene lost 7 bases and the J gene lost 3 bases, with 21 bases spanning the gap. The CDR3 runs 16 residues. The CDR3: CASMHLGPYRYTEAFF. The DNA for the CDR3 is TGTGCCAGCATGCACCTAGGGCCCTACAGGTACACTGAAGCTTTCTTT.

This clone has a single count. The CDR3 nucleotides read TGTGCCAGCAGTTATGGCGGGAGGAATCAGCCCCAGCATTTT. Translated, it gives CASSYGGRNQPQHF. The rearrangement uses TRBV6-2 or TRBV6-3 and TRBJ1-5; D ambiguous. Germline V gene lookup returns CDR1 MNHEY and CDR2 SVGEGT. The CDR3 consists of 14 residues. Trimming pared 3 bases from V and 4 bases from J, leaving 10 bases between.

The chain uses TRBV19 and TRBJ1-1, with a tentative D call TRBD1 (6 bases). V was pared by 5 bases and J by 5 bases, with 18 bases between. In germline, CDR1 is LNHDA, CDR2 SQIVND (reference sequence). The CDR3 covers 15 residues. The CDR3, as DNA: TGTGCCAGTAGTCCCCGACAGGACCGGTGGACTGAAGCTTTCTTT. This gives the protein CASSPRQDRWTEAFF. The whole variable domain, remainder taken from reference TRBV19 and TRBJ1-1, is DGGITQSPKYLFRKEGQNVTLSCEQNLNHDAMYWYRQDPGQGLRLIYYSQIVNDFQKGDIAEGYSVSREKKESFPLTVTSAQKNPTAFYLCASSPRQDRWTEAFFGQGTRLTVV.

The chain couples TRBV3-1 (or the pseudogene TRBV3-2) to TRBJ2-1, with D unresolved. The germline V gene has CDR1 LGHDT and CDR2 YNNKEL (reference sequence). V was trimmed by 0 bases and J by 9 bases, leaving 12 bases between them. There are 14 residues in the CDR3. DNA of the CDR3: TGTGCCAGCAGCCAAGAAGGCAGATCGGGTGAGCAGTTCTTC. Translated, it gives CASSQEGRSGEQFF.

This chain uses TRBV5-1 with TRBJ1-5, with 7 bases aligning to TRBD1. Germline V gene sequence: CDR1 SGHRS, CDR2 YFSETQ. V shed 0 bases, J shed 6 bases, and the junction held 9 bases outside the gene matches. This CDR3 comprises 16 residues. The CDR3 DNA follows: TGCGCCAGCAGCTTGGAACCGACAGGGCGTAGTCAGCCCCAGCATTTT. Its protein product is CASSLEPTGRSQPQHF.

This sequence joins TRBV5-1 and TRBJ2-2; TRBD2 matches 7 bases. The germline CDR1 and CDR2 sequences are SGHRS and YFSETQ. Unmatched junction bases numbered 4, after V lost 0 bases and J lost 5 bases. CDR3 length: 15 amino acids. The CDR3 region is CASSLVPRGTGELFF. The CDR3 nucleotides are TGCGCCAGCAGCTTGGTTCCGCGGGGGACCGGGGAGCTGTTTTTT.

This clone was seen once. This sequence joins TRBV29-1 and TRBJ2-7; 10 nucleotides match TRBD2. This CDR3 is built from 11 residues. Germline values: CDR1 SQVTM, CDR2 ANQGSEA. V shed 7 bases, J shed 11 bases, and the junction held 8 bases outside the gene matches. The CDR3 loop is CSGSSGSNEYF. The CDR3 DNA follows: TGCAGCGGCTCTAGCGGGAGTAATGAGTACTTC.

The CDR3 DNA reads as TGTGCCAGCAGCGTCGGGGACTACACCTACGAGCAGTACTTC. It translates to CASSVGDYTYEQYF. The rearrangement uses TRBV6-5 and TRBJ2-7, with 7 bases matching TRBD2. The V segment lost 6 bases and the J segment 2 bases; nucleotides outside the gene matches: 7. The CDR3 consists of 14 residues. Germline loops: CDR1 MNHEY, CDR2 SVGAGI.

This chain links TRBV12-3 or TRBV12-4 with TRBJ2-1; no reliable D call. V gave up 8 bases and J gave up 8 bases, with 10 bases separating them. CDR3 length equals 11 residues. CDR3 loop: CASSSIYEQFF. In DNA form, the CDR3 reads TGTGCCAGCTCGTCTATCTATGAGCAGTTCTTC.

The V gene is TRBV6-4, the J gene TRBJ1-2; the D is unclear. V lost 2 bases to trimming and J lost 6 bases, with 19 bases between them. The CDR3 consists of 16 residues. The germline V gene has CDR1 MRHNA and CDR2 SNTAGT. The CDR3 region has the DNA TGTGCCAGCAGTGACCCCCCCACCTGGAGGACCAATGGCTACACCTTC. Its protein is CASSDPPTWRTNGYTF.